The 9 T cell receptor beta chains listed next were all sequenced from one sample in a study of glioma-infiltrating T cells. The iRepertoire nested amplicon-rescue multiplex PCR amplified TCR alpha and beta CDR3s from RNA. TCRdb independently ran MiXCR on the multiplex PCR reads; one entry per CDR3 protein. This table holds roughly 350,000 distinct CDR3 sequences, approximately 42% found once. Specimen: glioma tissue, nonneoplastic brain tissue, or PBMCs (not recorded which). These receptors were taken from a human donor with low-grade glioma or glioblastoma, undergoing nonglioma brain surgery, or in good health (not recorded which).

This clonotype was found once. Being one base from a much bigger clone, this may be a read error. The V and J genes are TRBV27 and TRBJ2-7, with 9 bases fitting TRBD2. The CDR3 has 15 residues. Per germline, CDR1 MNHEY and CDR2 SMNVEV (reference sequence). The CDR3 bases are TGTGCCAGCAGCCGTTCGGGGACTAGCCTCTACGAGCATTACTTC. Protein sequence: CASSRSGTSLYEHYF.

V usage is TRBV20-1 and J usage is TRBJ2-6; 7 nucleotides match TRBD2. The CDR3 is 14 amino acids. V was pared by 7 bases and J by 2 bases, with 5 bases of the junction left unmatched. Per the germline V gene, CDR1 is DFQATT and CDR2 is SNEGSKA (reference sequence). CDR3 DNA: TGCAGTGTCCCCCGGGGGGCTGGGGCCAACGTCCTGACTTTC. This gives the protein CSVPRGAGANVLTF.

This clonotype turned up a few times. The CDR3 DNA is TGTGCCAGCCTTAGCCTGGGGCCCAGTCGTAGGCGGGGCAACACCGGGGAGCTGTTTTTT. Translating gives CASLSLGPSRRRGNTGELFF. The V gene is TRBV28, the J gene TRBJ2-2; possibly TRBD2 for D (6 bases). The CDR3 extends over 20 amino acids. The V gene's germline CDR1 is MDHEN and CDR2 SYDVKM. V lost 8 bases to trimming and J lost 2 bases, with 30 bases between them.

The CDR3 DNA reads TGTGCCAGCAGTTTAATACAGAAAGAGACCCAGTACTTC. Protein product: CASSLIQKETQYF. The chain employs TRBV28 and TRBJ2-5, with unresolved D. Trimming shortened V by 2 bases and J by 3 bases, and 7 bases separated the two germline ends. Germline-derived CDR1 and CDR2 are MDHEN and SYDVKM. The CDR3 loop spans 13 amino acids.

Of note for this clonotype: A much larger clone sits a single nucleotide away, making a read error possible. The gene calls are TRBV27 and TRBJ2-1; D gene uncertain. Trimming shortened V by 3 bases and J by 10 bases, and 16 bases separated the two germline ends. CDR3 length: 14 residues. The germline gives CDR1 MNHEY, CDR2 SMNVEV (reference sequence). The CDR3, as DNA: TGTGCCAGCAGTTTGCTCGGTGACATCTACGAGCAGTTCTTC. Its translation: CASSLLGDIYEQFF.

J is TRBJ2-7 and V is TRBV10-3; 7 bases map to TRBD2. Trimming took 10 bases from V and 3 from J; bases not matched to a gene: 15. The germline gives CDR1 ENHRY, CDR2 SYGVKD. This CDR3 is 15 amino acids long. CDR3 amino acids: CASGTAPGLLYEQYF. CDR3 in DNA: TGTGCCAGCGGTACCGCTCCGGGACTACTCTACGAGCAGTACTTC.

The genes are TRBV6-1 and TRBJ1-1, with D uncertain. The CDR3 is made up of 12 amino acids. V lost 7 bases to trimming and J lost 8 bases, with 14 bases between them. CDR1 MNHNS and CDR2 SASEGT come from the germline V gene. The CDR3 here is CASTARGQEAFF. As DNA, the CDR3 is TGTGCCAGCACCGCTAGAGGCCAAGAAGCTTTCTTT.

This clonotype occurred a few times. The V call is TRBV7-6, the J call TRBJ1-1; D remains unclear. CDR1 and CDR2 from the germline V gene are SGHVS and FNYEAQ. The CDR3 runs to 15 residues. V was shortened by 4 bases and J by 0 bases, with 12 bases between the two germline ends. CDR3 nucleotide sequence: TGTGCCAGCAGCTCCTACCAAGAGATGAACACTGAAGCTTTCTTT. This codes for CASSSYQEMNTEAFF.

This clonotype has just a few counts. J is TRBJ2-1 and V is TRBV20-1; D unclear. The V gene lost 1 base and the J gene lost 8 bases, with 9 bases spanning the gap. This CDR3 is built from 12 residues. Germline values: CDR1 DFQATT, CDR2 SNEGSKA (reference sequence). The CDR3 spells CSARGRIDEQFF. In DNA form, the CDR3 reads TGCAGTGCTAGAGGGAGAATCGATGAGCAGTTCTTC.